The 30 T cell receptor beta chains given below trace back to one sample, sequenced in a study of T-cell memory formation after mild COVID-19. Each CDR3 protein is one row after TCRdb ran MiXCR on the 5' RACE reads. The sample holds about 430,000 distinct CDR3 sequences, approximately 19% seen once. The source material was PBMCs or a T cell subset sorted from them (not recorded which). The source is a man younger than 30 who had mild COVID-19 (a few samples of this study predate the infection). Cell type and time point are not known.

This clonotype was counted only a few times. The V call is TRBV7-2, the J call TRBJ1-3; TRBD1 matches 9 bases. Germline trimming cut 4 bases from V and 0 bases from J; bases unmatched to any gene: 4. This CDR3 spans 16 amino acids. Germline V gene lookup returns CDR1 SGHTA and CDR2 FQGNSA. For the CDR3, the DNA is TGTGCCAGCAGCTCCAGGACAGGGGCCTCTGGAAACACCATATATTTT. Translating it yields CASSSRTGASGNTIYF.

The chain combines TRBV6-5 with TRBJ2-6, with a possible D match to TRBD2 (6 bases). The CDR3 has 14 residues. CDR1 and CDR2 from the germline V gene are MNHEY and SVGAGI. Trimming stripped 8 bases from V and 3 bases from J, with 11 bases between. The CDR3 DNA sequence: TGTGCCAGCGGCTGGGGGGTTGGGGCCAACGTCCTGACTTTC. Translating it yields CASGWGVGANVLTF.

In this sample, this clonotype turned up a few times. The CDR3 loop reads CASSQVLGPGVDEQYF. In nucleotides, the CDR3 is TGCGCCAGCAGCCAAGTCCTGGGTCCCGGGGTCGACGAGCAGTACTTC. The rearrangement joins TRBV4-3 to TRBJ2-7, with D perhaps TRBD2 (5 bases). With 1 base removed from V and 5 bases from J, the gap between germline ends came to 18 bases. From germline, CDR1 is LGHNA and CDR2 YSLEER. The CDR3 consists of 16 residues.

This clonotype has a handful of counts. The CDR3 protein is CASSYSATGGTEAFF. In nucleotides, the CDR3 is TGTGCCAGCAGTTACTCGGCTACAGGGGGCACTGAAGCTTTCTTT. This chain connects TRBV6-2 or TRBV6-3 to TRBJ1-1, with 8 bases identical to TRBD1. The CDR3 extends over 15 amino acids. Looked up from germline, CDR1 is MNHEY and CDR2 is SVGEGT. Trimming cost V 0 bases and J 4 bases; bases outside gene matches: 4.

This chain uses TRBV6-5 with TRBJ2-4, with TRBD2 matching over 7 bases. CDR3 size: 16 residues. With 2 bases clipped from V and 3 bases from J, the junction kept 7 bases outside the gene matches. The V gene's germline CDR1 is MNHEY and CDR2 SVGAGI. The chain's CDR3 is CASSYVVGGVKNIQYF. The CDR3 DNA is TGTGCCAGCAGTTACGTCGTTGGGGGGGTCAAAAACATTCAGTACTTC.

This clonotype has only a few counts. This chain connects TRBV24-1 to TRBJ2-5; 9 bases agree with TRBD2. The V gene's germline CDR1 is KGHDR and CDR2 SFDVKD. The trim removed 3 bases at V and 1 base at J, leaving 2 bases unmatched. CDR3 length: 15 amino acids. In DNA form, the CDR3 reads TGTGCCACCAGTGATCCGCGGGGGGGCCAAGAGACCCAGTACTTC. The encoded protein is CATSDPRGGQETQYF.

This clonotype has ten or more counts. V gene TRBV12-3 or TRBV12-4 combines with J gene TRBJ1-2; TRBD1 aligns across 7 bases. CDR3 length equals 13 residues. V dropped 5 bases and J dropped 7; count of bases not matched to a gene: 7. CDR3: CASSPTGAGGYTF. For the CDR3, the DNA is TGTGCCAGCAGTCCTACAGGGGCTGGTGGCTACACCTTC.

V is TRBV7-8 and J is TRBJ2-3, with 8 bases that match TRBD2. Germline CDR1 SGHVS, CDR2 FQNEAQ. V gave up 5 bases and J gave up 0 bases; unmatched junction bases: 19. CDR3 size: 20 residues. The CDR3, as DNA: TGTGCCAGCAGCCGGACTAGCTGGGACATCGGGGTTTCTAGCACAGATACGCAGTATTTT. It codes for CASSRTSWDIGVSSTDTQYF.

The genes are TRBV4-1 and TRBJ1-5; D is undetermined. This CDR3 has 15 residues. V was trimmed by 3 bases and J by 3 bases, leaving 12 bases between them. Germline V gene sequence: CDR1 MGHRA, CDR2 YSYEKL. Written as DNA, the CDR3 is TGCGCCAGCAGCCAGCTGGGGTTTTCCAATCAGCCCCAGCATTTT. It encodes CASSQLGFSNQPQHF.

The chain carries TRBV5-6 and TRBJ1-2; 7 bases align to TRBD1. The CDR3 spans 12 residues. Germline CDR1 SGHDT, CDR2 YYEEEE. Losses at the gene ends were 6 bases for V and 4 bases for J; bases not matched to a gene: 3. The CDR3: CASTRDSYGYTF. CDR3 coding DNA: TGTGCCAGCACCCGGGACAGCTATGGCTACACCTTC.

V and J are TRBV7-9 and TRBJ1-5; D is perhaps TRBD1 (5 bases). The CDR3 has 18 amino acids. Germline V gene sequence: CDR1 SEHNR, CDR2 FQNEAQ (reference sequence). Trimming removed 6 bases from V and 4 bases from J, with 25 bases in between. The CDR3, as DNA: TGTGCCAGCAGTTTTGCCGGAATCTCTACAGGCCCGAATCAGCCCCAGCATTTT. It specifies CASSFAGISTGPNQPQHF.

This clonotype was seen more than once but under ten times. The chain links TRBV11-1 to TRBJ2-2, with 7 bases fitting TRBD1. The CDR3 length is 15 residues. Germline assignment: CDR1 SGHAT and CDR2 FQDESV (reference sequence). V trimming: 4 bases; J trimming: 6 bases; junction bases outside the gene matches: 8. CDR3 amino acids: CASSSRQGISGELFF. CDR3 sequence (DNA): TGTGCCAGCAGCTCTCGACAGGGTATCTCCGGGGAGCTGTTTTTT.

This clonotype came up a few times. V gene TRBV14 combines with J gene TRBJ2-7, with D tentatively TRBD2 (5 bases). The V end was cut by 7 bases, the J end by 3 bases, with 13 bases between. The CDR3 extends over 13 amino acids. Per germline, CDR1 SGHDN and CDR2 FVKESK. The CDR3 sequence is CASNPQRFYEQYV. The CDR3 region has the DNA TGTGCCAGCAATCCCCAGCGGTTCTACGAGCAGTACGTC.

The J gene is TRBJ1-1, the V gene TRBV7-9; D possibly corresponds to TRBD1 (6 bases). The CDR3 sequence is 14 residues long. V lost 0 bases and J lost 7, with 12 bases in between. Germline lookup yields CDR1 SEHNR and CDR2 FQNEAQ (reference sequence). CDR3 amino acids: CASSLAQQGGEAFF. The CDR3, as DNA: TGTGCCAGCAGCTTAGCGCAACAGGGCGGTGAAGCTTTCTTT.

This clonotype was observed a handful of times. The genes are TRBV7-9 and TRBJ2-3; D gene uncertain. Germline V CDR1 and CDR2: SEHNR, FQNEAQ (reference sequence). The CDR3 spans 14 residues. Trimming stripped 4 bases from V and 1 base from J, with 9 bases between. In nucleotides, the CDR3 is TGTGCCAGCAGCTGGCGGACCGGCACAGATACGCAGTATTTT. This encodes CASSWRTGTDTQYF.

This clonotype has just a few counts. The V call is TRBV4-1, the J call TRBJ2-3; 12 bases agree with TRBD2. Germline values: CDR1 MGHRA, CDR2 YSYEKL. The CDR3 totals 16 residues. V shed 4 bases, J shed 8 bases, and the junction held 10 bases outside the gene matches. The CDR3 region is CASSLGTSGLEATQYF. The DNA for the CDR3 is TGCGCCAGCAGCCTGGGGACTAGCGGGCTGGAGGCTACGCAGTATTTT.

This clonotype was observed a few times. The chain employs TRBV20-1 and TRBJ2-7; the D gene is possibly TRBD1 (5 bases). Germline V gene sequence: CDR1 DFQATT, CDR2 SNEGSKA (reference sequence). Trimming took 6 bases from V and 6 from J, leaving 21 bases between them. The length of the CDR3 is 14 residues. The CDR3 coding sequence is TGCAGTGCCCACTTCCCGGGCTTCCAGGGCGAGCAGTACTTC. It codes for CSAHFPGFQGEQYF.

This chain links TRBV27 with TRBJ1-6; D not certain. Per germline, CDR1 MNHEY and CDR2 SMNVEV (reference sequence). CDR3 length: 14 residues. Trimming removed 3 bases at V and 7 bases at J, with 10 bases between. The CDR3 region is CASSLWGGNSPLHF. CDR3 in DNA: TGTGCCAGCAGTTTGTGGGGTGGAAATTCACCCCTCCACTTT.

The V call is TRBV2, the J call TRBJ2-1, with D unresolved. Germline V lookup: CDR1 SNHLY, CDR2 FYNNEI. Trimming took 5 bases from V and 9 from J, leaving 11 bases between them. The CDR3 has 12 amino acids. The DNA of the CDR3 is TGTGCCAGCAGTTTGGACCAACTTGAGCAGTTCTTC. As protein: CASSLDQLEQFF.

J is TRBJ1-1 and V is TRBV4-1, with D uncertain. CDR1 and CDR2 (germline): MGHRA, YSYEKL. V lost 3 bases and J lost 1, with 9 bases in between. The CDR3 length is 14 residues. DNA for the CDR3: TGCGCCAGCAGCCACCACCTCGAGAACACTGAAGCTTTCTTT. Residues: CASSHHLENTEAFF.

This rearrangement joins TRBV24-1 to TRBJ2-5; 7 nucleotides align to TRBD1. The V segment lost 2 bases and the J segment 9 bases; nucleotides outside the gene matches: 8. This CDR3 contains 14 residues. CDR1 is KGHDR and CDR2 is SFDVKD in the germline V gene. Here the CDR3 DNA reads TGTGCCACCAGTGATTGCCTAGGGGGCGTGGCCCAGTACTTC. Translating it yields CATSDCLGGVAQYF.

This clonotype has only a few counts. V gene TRBV7-2 combines with J gene TRBJ2-3; tentative D call: TRBD2 (5 bases). The CDR3 is made up of 16 amino acids. The V end lost 3 bases, the J end lost 0 bases, and 13 bases lay between the germline ends. Germline V gene lookup returns CDR1 SGHTA and CDR2 FQGNSA. CDR3 region: CASSFRTRASTDTQYF. The CDR3 region has the DNA TGTGCCAGCAGCTTCCGGACGAGGGCTAGCACAGATACGCAGTATTTT.

The chain has TRBV10-3 and TRBJ1-2; D gene ambiguous. Germline CDR1 ENHRY, CDR2 SYGVKD. There are 15 residues in the CDR3. The V gene lost 2 bases and the J gene lost 1 base, with 11 bases spanning the gap. Written as DNA, the CDR3 is TGTGCCATCAGTGAGAACAGCCTACTTAACTATGGCTACACCTTC. Translated, it gives CAISENSLLNYGYTF.

The chain carries TRBV24-1 and TRBJ1-5, with 9 bases identical to TRBD1. Germline V gene data show CDR1 as KGHDR and CDR2 as SFDVKD. CDR3 size: 17 residues. V lost 0 bases, J lost 0 bases, and 2 bases stayed unmatched. The CDR3 DNA reads as TGTGCCACCAGTGATTTGGGACAGGGGTTTAGCAATCAGCCCCAGCATTTT. Protein sequence: CATSDLGQGFSNQPQHF.

The V call is TRBV7-2, the J call TRBJ1-2, with 8 bases matching TRBD1. This CDR3 has 16 residues. Germline V gives CDR1 SGHTA, CDR2 FQGNSA. Trimming took 8 bases from V and 2 from J; bases not matched to a gene: 13. The CDR3 loop reads CASGRNPGQGNYGYTF. For the CDR3, the DNA is TGTGCCAGCGGAAGAAACCCCGGACAGGGAAACTATGGCTACACCTTC.

V usage is TRBV2 and J usage is TRBJ2-3, with D perhaps TRBD1 or TRBD2 (6 bases each). Germline-derived CDR1 and CDR2 are SNHLY and FYNNEI. The CDR3 sequence is 14 residues long. With 7 bases removed from V and 6 bases from J, the gap between germline ends came to 17 bases. CDR3 sequence: CASTDGGERDTQYF. The CDR3 DNA is TGTGCCAGCACCGACGGGGGCGAGCGGGATACGCAGTATTTT.

There are many counts of this clonotype. The chain combines TRBV14 with TRBJ2-3; D unresolved. This CDR3 comprises 12 residues. V shed 0 bases and J shed 4 bases, with 2 bases lying between them. From germline, CDR1 is SGHDN and CDR2 FVKESK. CDR3 sequence reads: CASSQDSDTQYF. CDR3 in DNA: TGTGCCAGCAGCCAAGACTCAGATACGCAGTATTTT.

V usage is TRBV24-1 and J usage is TRBJ1-5, with D unclear. Looked up from germline, CDR1 is KGHDR and CDR2 is SFDVKD. Trimming shortened V by 7 bases and J by 0 bases, and 6 bases separated the two germline ends. CDR3 length equals 13 residues. The chain's CDR3 is CATSAYSNQPQHF. CDR3 nucleotide sequence: TGTGCCACCAGCGCTTATAGCAATCAGCCCCAGCATTTT.

The rearrangement links TRBV28 to TRBJ2-5; tentative D call: TRBD2 (5 bases). The CDR3 is 13 amino acids. Germline-derived CDR1 and CDR2 are MDHEN and SYDVKM. V lost 8 bases and J 5 bases, leaving 15 bases between the germline ends. The CDR3 protein is CASLIRGAETQYF. Written as DNA, the CDR3 is TGTGCCAGCCTTATTCGGGGTGCCGAGACCCAGTACTTC.

This clonotype turned up a few times. The V and J genes are TRBV4-3 and TRBJ1-1; D remains unclear. In germline, CDR1 is LGHNA, CDR2 YSLEER. V was cut by 2 bases and J by 3 bases, with 10 bases left in between. The CDR3 has 14 residues. CDR3 DNA: TGCGCCAGCAGCCAATTAGGCGGCGACACTGAAGCTTTCTTT. This encodes CASSQLGGDTEAFF.